The next 27 T cell receptor beta chains were all read from a single sample in a study of Tregs in tolerant kidney transplant recipients. The protocol was immunoSEQ multiplex PCR, while the TCRdb copy is restricted to in-frame clones and leaves out a portion. In all, the sample yields approximately 49,000 clones. Sequenced material: CD4+ T cells from blood, taken before the transplant. These receptors all come from a human donor who received a combined kidney and bone marrow transplant.

As to this clone: With the read ending 3 residues before the CDR3 end, the germline J gene is used to fill in that end. The J gene is TRBJ1-1, the V gene TRBV7-3; D gene unclear. V lost 4 bases and J lost 0, with 6 bases in between. This CDR3 region has 13 residues. Germline V lookup: CDR1 SGHTA, CDR2 FQGTGA. The CDR3 here is CASSSRMNTEAFF. The DNA read from the CDR3 is TGTGCCAGCAGCTCCAGGATGAACACTGAA.

In the case of this clone: The read finishes 3 residues shy of the CDR3 end, and the germline J gene is used to complete it. The genes are TRBV10-3 and TRBJ2-1; tentative D call: TRBD1 (5 bases). Germline CDR1 and CDR2: ENHRY and SYGVKD. There are 14 residues in the CDR3. V lost 0 bases and J lost 6, with 9 bases in between. The CDR3 loop reads CAISESRGSNEQFF. CDR3 DNA (partial): TGTGCCATCAGTGAGTCTAGGGGCTCCAATGAG.

With regard to this clone: Coverage ceases 3 residues before the CDR3 finishes, and the germline J gene fills in the end. The J gene is TRBJ1-1, the V gene TRBV5-1; 7 bases are a match to TRBD1. Germline assignment: CDR1 SGHRS and CDR2 YFSETQ. The length of the CDR3 is 14 residues. Trimming at V came to 0 bases and at J to 7 bases, leaving 6 bases not matched to a gene. The part of the CDR3 DNA that was read is TGCGCCAGCAGCTTGGGACAGGGAGGAGGTGAA. Its translation is CASSLGQGGGE. The complete CDR3 protein is CASSLGQGGGEAFF.

Notes on this clone: With the read ending 3 residues before the CDR3 end, the germline J gene is used to fill in that end. The rearrangement joins TRBV30 to TRBJ1-1; 7 positions match TRBD1. With 3 bases clipped from V and 3 bases from J, the junction kept 4 bases outside the gene matches. Germline lookup yields CDR1 GTSNPN and CDR2 SVGIG (reference sequence). The CDR3 runs 13 residues. The CDR3 sequence: CAWRDRVDTEAFF. The DNA read from the CDR3 is TGTGCCTGGAGAGACAGGGTGGACACTGAA.

Regarding this clone: The read ends 3 residues shy of where the CDR3 ends; the end is completed using the germline J gene. The chain employs TRBV19 and TRBJ1-1, with a tentative D call TRBD1 (6 bases). Germline CDR1 is LNHDA and CDR2 is SQIVND (reference sequence). This CDR3 is built from 17 residues. Deletions cut 3 bases from V and 0 bases from J, with 17 bases between. The sequenced part of the CDR3 DNA is TGTGCCAGTAGTATGGCCGGAGTGGGGGCCATGAACACTGAA. Its translation is CASSMAGVGAMNTE. The complete CDR3 reads CASSMAGVGAMNTEAFF.

Turning to this clone: The read gets to within 3 residues of the CDR3 end, and the germline J gene fills in the rest. The chain combines TRBV6-2 or TRBV6-3 with TRBJ1-4; D perhaps matches TRBD1 (5 bases). The CDR3 is 16 residues long. Germline-derived CDR1 and CDR2 are MNHEY and SVGEGT. The V end lost 5 bases, the J end lost 0 bases, and 13 bases lay between the germline ends. The CDR3 sequence: CASSLVSGTTNEKLFF. The sequenced CDR3 bases are TGTGCCAGCAGTCTCGTATCAGGGACAACTAATGAAAAA.

With regard to this clone: Sequencing ends 3 residues short of the CDR3 end; the germline J gene provides the rest. The sample has other DNA sequences that encode this CDR3 too. This sequence joins TRBV7-2 and TRBJ1-2, with D tentatively TRBD1 (5 bases). Germline loops: CDR1 SGHTA, CDR2 FQGNSA. The CDR3 is 14 amino acids. V was pared by 1 base and J by 1 base, with 7 bases between. The DNA read from the CDR3 is TGTGCCAGCAGCTTAGGTCAGGGTAACTATGGC. Translation: CASSLGQGNYG. The complete CDR3 protein is CASSLGQGNYGYTF. The whole variable domain, remainder taken from reference TRBV7-2 and TRBJ1-2, is GAGVSQSPSNKVTEKGKDVELRCDPISGHTALYWYRQSLGQGLEFLIYFQGNSAPDKSGLPSDRFSAERTGGSVSTLTIQRTQQEDSAVYLCASSLGQGNYGYTFGSGTRLTVV.

A note on this clone: The read terminates 3 residues before the CDR3 end, so the remaining end is supplied by the germline J gene. J is TRBJ2-7 and V is TRBV5-8; perhaps TRBD1 as D (5 bases). This CDR3 has 14 residues. From germline, CDR1 is SGHTS and CDR2 YDEGEE. Trimming took off 0 bases at V and 4 bases at J, with 11 bases between the two ends. The CDR3 reads CASSLEKGSYEQYF. CDR3 DNA, as far as it was read: TGTGCCAGCAGCTTGGAGAAGGGGTCTTACGAG.

Note on this clone: The missing CDR3 end, 3 residues past where the read stops, is filled in from the germline J gene. The chain employs TRBV18 and TRBJ2-2; D is unclear. V was cut by 6 bases and J by 6 bases, with 8 bases left in between. CDR1 KGHSH and CDR2 LQKENI come from the germline V gene. The CDR3 length is 12 residues. CDR3 bases read: TGTGCCAGCTCGCCTCGGGCCGGGGAG. This encodes CASSPRAGE. The CDR3 in full is CASSPRAGELFF.

On this clone: The CDR3 end is not reached by the read, which stops 3 residues before it; the germline J gene fills it in. This chain links TRBV5-1 with TRBJ2-5; 8 positions match TRBD2. V lost 2 bases and J lost 5; bases outside the gene matches: 5. This CDR3 region has 14 residues. Germline CDR1 and CDR2: SGHRS and YFSETQ. The CDR3 loop is CASSLSGSRETQYF. The DNA read from the CDR3 is TGCGCCAGCAGCTTAAGCGGGAGTCGGGAGACC.

A word on this clone: Read coverage stops 3 residues before the CDR3 terminus; the germline J gene supplies the remainder. The chain joins TRBV29-1 to TRBJ2-1; the match to TRBD2 covers 7 bases. The CDR3 loop spans 14 amino acids. The germline V gene encodes CDR1 SQVTM and CDR2 ANQGSEA. Trimming removed 6 bases from V and 7 bases from J; junction bases left unmatched: 12. CDR3 bases read: TGCAGCGTGGATTCAGCGGGGTTGGGAAATGAG. This encodes CSVDSAGLGNE. In full, the CDR3 is CSVDSAGLGNEQFF.

The sequenced part of the CDR3 DNA is TGTGCCAGTAGTATACAGGGGGCGGGATCGGAGACC. Amino acid sequence: CASSIQGAGSET. The entire CDR3 protein is CASSIQGAGSETQYF. The rearrangement joins TRBV19 to TRBJ2-5; 8 nucleotides agree with TRBD1. The CDR3 end falls 3 residues outside the read, so it is completed with the germline J gene. The length of the CDR3 is 15 residues. Germline V CDR1 and CDR2: LNHDA, SQIVND (reference sequence). Unmatched junction bases numbered 7, after V lost 2 bases and J lost 5 bases.

On this clone: The sequence runs out 3 residues before the end of the CDR3; the remainder is reconstructed from the germline J gene. The V and J genes are TRBV2 and TRBJ1-5, with a possible D match to TRBD1 (5 bases). The ends were cut back, 6 bases at V and 3 bases at J, with 15 bases in the middle. Germline V CDR1 and CDR2: SNHLY, FYNNEI. The CDR3 covers 15 residues. Incomplete CDR3 DNA: TGTGCCAGCAGCTCATTTGGCAGGGACAATCAGCCC. This gives the protein CASSSFGRDNQP. The entire CDR3 reads CASSSFGRDNQPQHF.

Remarks on this clone: Read sequence stops 3 residues before the CDR3 end, and the germline J gene provides the missing end. The V call is TRBV19, the J call TRBJ2-5; D possibly corresponds to TRBD2 (6 bases). The CDR3 is 16 residues long. Trimming pared 4 bases from V and 2 bases from J, leaving 17 bases between. The germline V gene has CDR1 LNHDA and CDR2 SQIVND (reference sequence). CDR3 residues: CASSTGLGTVQETQYF. The sequenced part of the CDR3 DNA is TGTGCCAGTAGTACTGGGCTAGGGACTGTACAAGAGACC.

Worth noting for this clone: The observed sequence ends 3 residues before the CDR3 terminus, with the missing tail filled in from the germline J gene. This sequence joins TRBV2 and TRBJ2-5, with 12 bases aligning to TRBD2. The CDR3 totals 14 residues. V trimming: 4 bases; J trimming: 4 bases; junction bases outside the gene matches: 1. CDR1 SNHLY and CDR2 FYNNEI come from the germline V gene. The covered CDR3 bases are TGTGCCAGCAGTGCACTAGCGGGAGGAGAGACC. Translation gives CASSALAGGET. The entire CDR3 sequence reads CASSALAGGETQYF.

With regard to this clone: The CDR3 end falls 3 residues outside the read, so it is completed with the germline J gene. V and J are TRBV19 and TRBJ2-1, with 9 bases that match TRBD1. Trimming removed 5 bases from V and 3 bases from J; junction bases left unmatched: 2. Germline V CDR1 and CDR2: LNHDA, SQIVND (reference sequence). The CDR3 has 14 residues. The part of the CDR3 DNA that was read is TGTGCCAGTAGTCGGGACAGGGACTACAATGAG. Protein product: CASSRDRDYNE. The CDR3, in full, reads CASSRDRDYNEQFF.

With respect to this clone: The CDR3 goes on 3 residues after the read ends, and that part is filled in from the germline J gene. The V gene is TRBV30, the J gene TRBJ1-2, with TRBD1 as a possible D gene (6 bases). Per the germline V gene, CDR1 is GTSNPN and CDR2 is SVGIG (reference sequence). This CDR3 spans 13 amino acids. V was pared by 4 bases and J by 4 bases, with 13 bases between. CDR3 in amino acids: CAWNRVLPYGYTF. The CDR3 bases that were read are TGTGCCTGGAACAGGGTCCTCCCCTATGGC. Combining the CDR3 with reference TRBV30 and TRBJ1-2 gives the whole variable domain SQTIHQWPATLVQPVGSPLSLECTVEGTSNPNLYWYRQAAGRGLQLLFYSVGIGQISSEVPQNLSASRPQDRQFILSSKKLLLSDSGFYLCAWNRVLPYGYTFGSGTRLTVV.

Comment on this clone: The DNA ends 3 residues before the CDR3 does, and the rest of the CDR3 is filled in from the germline J gene. The chain combines TRBV30 with TRBJ2-3, with TRBD2 matching over 13 bases. In germline, CDR1 is GTSNPN, CDR2 SVGIG (reference sequence). With 2 bases clipped from V and 1 base from J, the junction kept 3 bases outside the gene matches. The CDR3 runs to 16 residues. The CDR3 is CAWSLGLAGGTDTQYF. The sequenced CDR3 bases are TGTGCCTGGAGTTTAGGACTAGCGGGAGGCACAGATACG. Full variable domain (rest looked up from reference TRBV30 and TRBJ2-3): SQTIHQWPATLVQPVGSPLSLECTVEGTSNPNLYWYRQAAGRGLQLLFYSVGIGQISSEVPQNLSASRPQDRQFILSSKKLLLSDSGFYLCAWSLGLAGGTDTQYFGPGTRLTVL.

Notes on this clone: The CDR3 end is not reached by the read, which stops 3 residues before it; the germline J gene fills it in. The chain carries TRBV5-1 and TRBJ2-2; 7 bases are shared with TRBD1. The CDR3 contains 15 residues. Trimming at V came to 4 bases and at J to 7 bases, leaving 10 bases not matched to a gene. Germline V CDR1 and CDR2: SGHRS, YFSETQ. The covered CDR3 bases are TGCGCCAGCAGCAACAGGGGATATTCGAACGGGGAG. Amino acids: CASSNRGYSNGE. The full CDR3 sequence reads CASSNRGYSNGELFF.

With respect to this clone: The read stops 3 residues short of the end of the CDR3; the missing end is completed from the germline J gene. The rearrangement links TRBV5-1 to TRBJ2-3, with 10 bases lining up with TRBD2. The CDR3 length is 15 residues. The J segment lost 5 bases and the V segment lost 3 bases, leaving 6 bases of the junction unmatched. CDR1 and CDR2 (germline): SGHRS, YFSETQ. This CDR3 is CASSWPLAGQDTQYF. CDR3 bases read: TGCGCCAGCAGCTGGCCACTAGCGGGACAAGATACG.

Worth noting for this clone: The read terminates 3 residues before the CDR3 end, so the remaining end is supplied by the germline J gene. The chain combines TRBV5-1 with TRBJ1-2; TRBD1 matches 9 bases. In germline, CDR1 is SGHRS, CDR2 YFSETQ. The length of the CDR3 is 15 residues. The ends lost 4 bases at V and 2 bases at J; junction bases unmatched: 6. The CDR3 DNA, read in part, is TGCGCCAGCAGCCCGGGGGGGACAGGGAACTATGGC. Amino acids: CASSPGGTGNYG. The complete CDR3 sequence is CASSPGGTGNYGYTF.

Notes on this clone: The read ends 3 residues early relative to the CDR3; the germline J gene fills the gap. The rearrangement links TRBV19 to TRBJ1-1; 7 bases agree with TRBD1. From germline, CDR1 is LNHDA and CDR2 SQIVND (reference sequence). Germline trimming cut 7 bases from V and 5 bases from J; bases unmatched to any gene: 7. The CDR3 is 13 amino acids. CDR3: CASTPTGRTEAFF. CDR3 DNA (partial): TGTGCCAGTACTCCGACAGGGCGGACTGAA.

In the case of this clone: Read sequence stops 3 residues before the CDR3 end, and the germline J gene provides the missing end. The chain employs TRBV5-1 and TRBJ2-1, with TRBD1 identical over 7 bases. Germline assignment: CDR1 SGHRS and CDR2 YFSETQ. V gave up 2 bases and J gave up 7 bases; unmatched junction bases: 9. The CDR3 totals 15 residues. CDR3 DNA (partial): TGCGCCAGCAGCTTAGGATTGGGACAGTCTAATGAG. Translation gives CASSLGLGQSNE. In full, the CDR3 reads CASSLGLGQSNEQFF.

On this clone: The CDR3 is cut off 3 residues early in the read; its end comes from the germline J gene. This chain joins TRBV18 and TRBJ2-3; D unresolved. This CDR3 spans 14 amino acids. V shed 3 bases and J shed 1 base, with 8 bases lying between them. Per the germline V gene, CDR1 is KGHSH and CDR2 is LQKENI. The CDR3 DNA, read in part, is TGTGCCAGCTCACCCGCGACTGGCACAGATACG. It yields the protein CASSPATGTDT. The full CDR3 reads CASSPATGTDTQYF.

About this clone: The CDR3 end lies 3 residues beyond the end of the read and is filled in from the germline J gene. The chain links TRBV19 to TRBJ2-1; the D gene is possibly TRBD1 (7 bases). Per germline, CDR1 LNHDA and CDR2 SQIVND (reference sequence). The CDR3 runs to 16 residues. Trimming removed 5 bases at V and 4 bases at J, with 18 bases between. Incomplete CDR3 DNA: TGTGCCAGTAGTCCCGGGGGACAGTCGGGGTACAATGAG. This translates into CASSPGGQSGYNE. The full-length CDR3 reads as CASSPGGQSGYNEQFF.

About this clone: Read sequence stops 3 residues before the CDR3 end, and the germline J gene provides the missing end. The rearrangement uses TRBV2 and TRBJ2-7, with 9 positions matching TRBD1. The J segment lost 3 bases and the V segment lost 1 base, leaving 4 bases of the junction unmatched. Germline assignment: CDR1 SNHLY and CDR2 FYNNEI. This CDR3 has 15 residues. Incomplete CDR3 DNA: TGTGCCAGCAGTGAAGTACGGACAGGGGTCTACGAG. Translated: CASSEVRTGVYE. The CDR3 in its entirety is CASSEVRTGVYEQYF.

Comment on this clone: Sequencing ends 3 residues short of the CDR3 end; the germline J gene provides the rest. This chain connects TRBV5-4 to TRBJ2-7, with TRBD1 matching 11 bases. The J segment lost 0 bases and the V segment lost 3 bases, leaving 2 bases of the junction unmatched. The CDR3 spans 15 residues. Per the germline V gene, CDR1 is SGHNT and CDR2 is YYREEE (reference sequence). CDR3 in amino acids: CASSWGQGGSYEQYF. The CDR3 bases that were read are TGTGCCAGCAGCTGGGGACAGGGGGGCTCCTACGAG.